One and the same sample provided the 32 T cell receptor beta chains below, sequenced in a study of blood T cell repertoires in COVID-19. Produced via immunoSEQ multiplex PCR; TCRdb's table is partial and in-frame only. The data contain 150,000 to 200,000 clones, 80% of them singletons. The sample taken for sequencing was PBMCs or T cells enriched from blood (not recorded which). These receptors came from a man aged 35-49 years who had recovered from COVID-19.

The chain employs TRBV4-1 and TRBJ1-5; possibly TRBD1 for D (5 bases). This CDR3 spans 14 amino acids. V lost 1 base, J lost 7 bases, and 11 bases lay in between. In germline, CDR1 is MGHRA, CDR2 YSYEKL. This CDR3 reads CASSQGAGQQPQHF. In nucleotides, the CDR3 is TGCGCCAGCAGCCAAGGCGCAGGACAACAGCCCCAGCATTTT.

The chain combines TRBV6-4 with TRBJ2-3, with D unresolved. The CDR3 runs to 13 residues. With 5 bases removed from V and 3 bases from J, the gap between germline ends came to 9 bases. Per the germline V gene, CDR1 is MRHNA and CDR2 is SNTAGT. CDR3 bases: TGTGCCAGCAGTCTCAGGTCTACAGATACGCAGTATTTT. Translating it yields CASSLRSTDTQYF.

The chain recombines TRBV19 with TRBJ1-5; 8 positions match TRBD1. Germline CDR1 LNHDA, CDR2 SQIVND (reference sequence). Trimming removed 0 bases from V and 4 bases from J; junction bases left unmatched: 5. This CDR3 contains 16 residues. CDR3 in amino acids: CASSIDLWTGNQPQHF. Written as DNA, the CDR3 is TGTGCCAGTAGTATAGATCTTTGGACAGGGAATCAGCCCCAGCATTTT.

The gene calls are TRBV11-2 and TRBJ2-2; D uncertain. Germline CDR1 is SGHAT and CDR2 is FQNNGV. The CDR3 sequence is 13 residues long. With 3 bases removed from V and 3 bases from J, the gap between germline ends came to 5 bases. As DNA, the CDR3 is TGTGCCAGCAGCTTTCTGTACACCGGGGAGCTGTTTTTT. This translates into CASSFLYTGELFF.

The rearrangement joins TRBV5-6 to TRBJ1-2, with D possibly matching TRBD1 (6 bases). This CDR3 contains 13 residues. Germline V gives CDR1 SGHDT, CDR2 YYEEEE. Trimming cost V 3 bases and J 8 bases, with 14 bases left between them. As DNA, the CDR3 is TGTGCCAGCAGCTCCTCAGGGGCTCGGGGCTACACCTTC. Translated: CASSSSGARGYTF.

J is TRBJ1-6 and V is TRBV5-1; D may be TRBD1 (6 bases). The germline CDR1 and CDR2 sequences are SGHRS and YFSETQ. The length of the CDR3 is 14 residues. V was clipped by 0 bases and J by 10 bases, with 11 bases between them. The CDR3 region has the DNA TGCGCCAGCAGCTTGGGGGGGCAGGGATCACCCCTCCACTTT. The encoded protein is CASSLGGQGSPLHF.

This rearrangement joins TRBV5-1 to TRBJ2-5; TRBD2 might be the D (5 bases). Germline V lookup: CDR1 SGHRS, CDR2 YFSETQ. The CDR3 runs to 14 residues. The V gene lost 2 bases and the J gene lost 4 bases, with 12 bases spanning the gap. The CDR3 nucleotides are TGCGCCAGCAGCTTTCACGGGGAGCGAGAGACCCAGTACTTC. Translation: CASSFHGERETQYF.

This clone was picked up one time. The rearrangement uses TRBV5-8 and TRBJ2-3; TRBD1 matches at 7 bases. CDR1 and CDR2 (germline): SGHTS, YDEGEE. V gave up 5 bases and J gave up 0 bases; unmatched junction bases: 9. The length of the CDR3 is 16 residues. The CDR3: CASRLHRGQSTDTQYF. The CDR3 DNA reads as TGTGCCAGCAGGCTACACAGGGGTCAAAGCACAGATACGCAGTATTTT.

The chain links TRBV18 to TRBJ2-1; TRBD2 agrees at 9 bases. The V and J ends lost 0 bases and 3 bases, in that order; junction bases with no gene match: 3. Germline loops: CDR1 KGHSH, CDR2 LQKENI. The CDR3 covers 16 residues. The CDR3 coding sequence is TGTGCCAGCTCACCACCGGCGGGGGGGTACTACAATGAGCAGTTCTTC. Translated: CASSPPAGGYYNEQFF. The whole variable domain, remainder taken from reference TRBV18 and TRBJ2-1, is NAGVMQNPRHLVRRRGQEARLRCSPMKGHSHVYWYRQLPEEGLKFMVYLQKENIIDESGMPKERFSAEFPKEGPSILRIQQVVRGDSAAYFCASSPPAGGYYNEQFFGPGTRLTVL.

The V gene is TRBV5-8, the J gene TRBJ1-1, with a weak D call TRBD1 (6 bases). The V gene lost 4 bases and the J gene lost 1 base, with 17 bases spanning the gap. The length of the CDR3 is 16 residues. The germline gives CDR1 SGHTS, CDR2 YDEGEE. The DNA of the CDR3 is TGTGCCAGCAGCCACCGTACCCACAGGGAGAACACTGAAGCTTTCTTT. It specifies CASSHRTHRENTEAFF.

This clone showed up just a few times. The CDR3 is CASSSGGQGNYGYTF. CDR3 coding DNA: TGCGCCAGCAGCTCGGGAGGACAGGGGAACTATGGCTACACCTTC. This chain connects TRBV5-1 to TRBJ1-2; TRBD1 aligns across 9 bases. Trimming took 3 bases from V and 2 from J; bases not matched to a gene: 5. The CDR3 is 15 amino acids. Looked up from germline, CDR1 is SGHRS and CDR2 is YFSETQ.

This clone was recorded once. The chain couples TRBV5-1 to TRBJ2-2; D is undetermined. Trimming took 2 bases from V and 5 from J, leaving 10 bases between them. The CDR3 consists of 14 residues. Per germline, CDR1 SGHRS and CDR2 YFSETQ. The CDR3, as DNA: TGCGCCAGCAGCTTTACGGGTGGGACCGGGGAGCTGTTTTTT. The encoded protein is CASSFTGGTGELFF.

This chain connects TRBV7-8 to TRBJ2-1, with 10 bases matching TRBD2. The CDR3 is 15 residues long. CDR1 and CDR2 from the germline V gene are SGHVS and FQNEAQ. The J segment lost 2 bases and the V segment lost 3 bases, leaving 1 base of the junction unmatched. The DNA for the CDR3 is TGTGCCAGCAGCTTTACTAGCGGGGCCTACAATGAGCAGTTCTTC. This translates into CASSFTSGAYNEQFF.

The chain employs TRBV24-1 and TRBJ2-5, with 7 bases that match TRBD1. Germline loops: CDR1 KGHDR, CDR2 SFDVKD. The CDR3 sequence is 13 residues long. The junction had 8 bases not matched to a gene; V was cut back by 9 bases and J by 5 bases. For the CDR3, the DNA is TGTGCCACCTTGCGACAGGGTGGCGAGACCCAGTACTTC. It specifies CATLRQGGETQYF.

The chain is built from TRBV5-1 and TRBJ2-2, with TRBD2 matching 13 bases. This CDR3 comprises 16 residues. Germline V gene sequence: CDR1 SGHRS, CDR2 YFSETQ. The trim removed 4 bases at V and 5 bases at J, leaving 5 bases unmatched. The CDR3 coding sequence is TGCGCCAGCAGCGGAGGACTAGCGGGGGTAACCGGGGAGCTGTTTTTT. Its translation: CASSGGLAGVTGELFF.

This sequence joins TRBV10-3 and TRBJ2-5, with a possible D match to TRBD2 (5 bases). The CDR3 covers 13 residues. V lost 5 bases, J lost 4 bases, and 11 bases lay in between. CDR1 ENHRY and CDR2 SYGVKD come from the germline V gene. The CDR3 nucleotides read TGTGCCATCAGTCAGAGGGCAGGAGAGACCCAGTACTTC. Its protein is CAISQRAGETQYF.

V is TRBV12-3 or TRBV12-4 and J is TRBJ1-2, with a weak D call TRBD1 (6 bases). V was pared by 3 bases and J by 7 bases, with 12 bases between. The CDR3 consists of 13 residues. CDR3 protein: CASSFWQGGGYTF. CDR3 bases: TGTGCCAGCAGTTTCTGGCAAGGGGGTGGCTACACCTTC.

This sequence joins TRBV7-9 and TRBJ1-4; D is undetermined. Germline loops: CDR1 SEHNR, CDR2 FQNEAQ (reference sequence). The CDR3 totals 17 residues. The germline V and J ends were trimmed by 2 bases and 4 bases, with 17 bases remaining between them. The CDR3 bases are TGTGCCAGCAGCTTATGGGGAACGGGATCGAATAATGAAAAACTGTTTTTT. This codes for CASSLWGTGSNNEKLFF.

The chain has TRBV3-1 (or the pseudogene TRBV3-2) and TRBJ1-2; tentative D call: TRBD1 (5 bases). Trimming pared 0 bases from V and 5 bases from J, leaving 13 bases between. The CDR3 loop spans 15 amino acids. The germline V gene encodes CDR1 LGHDT and CDR2 YNNKEL (reference sequence). The CDR3 nucleotides read TGTGCCAGCAGCCAAGACTCGACCAGGGCTTATGGCTACACCTTC. Amino acids: CASSQDSTRAYGYTF.

This chain connects TRBV24-1 to TRBJ2-1; D is ambiguous. CDR1 KGHDR and CDR2 SFDVKD come from the germline V gene. V lost 9 bases and J 1 base, leaving 12 bases between the germline ends. The CDR3 sequence is 14 residues long. CDR3 protein: CATAEEPSYNEQFF. CDR3 nucleotides: TGTGCCACCGCCGAGGAACCTTCCTACAATGAGCAGTTCTTC.

The V gene is TRBV9, the J gene TRBJ1-2, with D tentatively TRBD1 (6 bases). V was pared by 1 base and J by 6 bases, with 16 bases between. The germline CDR1 and CDR2 sequences are SGDLS and YYNGEE. The CDR3 totals 15 residues. CDR3 DNA sequence: TGTGCCAGCAGCGTAAACAGGGCTGGGGGACATGGCTACACCTTC. It specifies CASSVNRAGGHGYTF.

CDR3 sequence: CASSIPFGRNTGELFF. The DNA for the CDR3 is TGTGCCAGTAGTATCCCCTTCGGGAGGAACACCGGGGAGCTGTTTTTT. The chain carries TRBV19 and TRBJ2-2; perhaps TRBD2 as D (6 bases). Trimming took 3 bases from V and 1 from J, leaving 12 bases between them. Germline CDR1 LNHDA, CDR2 SQIVND (reference sequence). The CDR3 runs 16 residues.

Only a few counts were recorded for this clone. The V and J genes are TRBV2 and TRBJ2-7; possibly TRBD1 for D (6 bases). V gave up 6 bases and J gave up 3 bases, with 9 bases separating them. Germline V gene data show CDR1 as SNHLY and CDR2 as FYNNEI. CDR3 length: 12 amino acids. CDR3 DNA: TGTGCCAGCAGCCGACAGGTCTACGAGCAGTACGTC. The encoded protein is CASSRQVYEQYV.

The sample holds one count of this clone. This chain links TRBV7-6 with TRBJ2-1, with 8 bases fitting TRBD1. The J segment lost 0 bases and the V segment lost 4 bases, leaving 8 bases of the junction unmatched. CDR3 length: 17 residues. CDR1 is SGHVS and CDR2 is FNYEAQ in the germline V gene. CDR3 DNA sequence: TGTGCCAGCAGCTCGATACAGGGGGGCCTCTCCTACAATGAGCAGTTCTTC. Amino acid sequence: CASSSIQGGLSYNEQFF.

This chain links TRBV6-2 or TRBV6-3 with TRBJ1-6; D is uncertain. Trimming removed 5 bases from V and 7 bases from J, with 15 bases in between. The V gene's germline CDR1 is MNHEY and CDR2 SVGEGT. This CDR3 region has 15 residues. CDR3 amino acids: CASSPIGVGNSPLHF. In DNA form, the CDR3 reads TGTGCCAGCAGTCCGATCGGGGTCGGGAATTCACCCCTCCACTTT.

The V and J genes are TRBV5-4 and TRBJ2-1; tentatively, D is TRBD2 (5 bases). Trimming stripped 0 bases from V and 4 bases from J, with 11 bases between. CDR3 length: 15 amino acids. CDR1 SGHNT and CDR2 YYREEE come from the germline V gene (reference sequence). CDR3 sequence: CASSLGRGLYNEQFF. The CDR3 DNA reads as TGTGCCAGCAGCTTGGGGCGTGGACTTTACAATGAGCAGTTCTTC.

This clone has only one observation. The chain is built from TRBV5-1 and TRBJ2-7; D is ambiguous. The CDR3 sequence is 15 residues long. Germline V gene sequence: CDR1 SGHRS, CDR2 YFSETQ. V was cut by 4 bases and J by 2 bases, with 16 bases left in between. This CDR3 is CASSPGGSLTYEQYV. For the CDR3, the DNA is TGCGCCAGCAGCCCTGGCGGCTCTCTAACCTACGAGCAGTACGTC.

The chain recombines TRBV7-2 with TRBJ1-2; 9 bases fit TRBD1. This CDR3 has 14 amino acids. Germline CDR1 SGHTA, CDR2 FQGNSA. The V and J ends lost 6 bases and 4 bases, in that order; junction bases with no gene match: 6. The CDR3 sequence: CASRGTGQVYGYTF. DNA for the CDR3: TGTGCCAGCAGGGGGACAGGGCAGGTCTATGGCTACACCTTC.

The chain employs TRBV11-2 and TRBJ1-1; perhaps TRBD1 as D (5 bases). Per germline, CDR1 SGHAT and CDR2 FQNNGV. The CDR3 has 14 amino acids. Trimming took off 1 base at V and 5 bases at J, with 11 bases between the two ends. The CDR3 DNA is TGTGCCAGCAGCTTAGGCCCGGGGGGGACTGAAGCTTTCTTT. Its translation: CASSLGPGGTEAFF. Looking up the rest from reference TRBV11-2 and TRBJ1-1 gives the full variable domain: EAGVAQSPRYKIIEKRQSVAFWCNPISGHATLYWYQQILGQGPKLLIQFQNNGVVDDSQLPKDRFSAERLKGVDSTLKIQPAKLEDSAVYLCASSLGPGGTEAFFGQGTRLTVV.

This chain connects TRBV5-4 to TRBJ2-3; 16 positions agree with TRBD2. This CDR3 has 16 residues. The junction had 6 bases not matched to a gene; V was cut back by 5 bases and J by 6 bases. Germline CDR1 and CDR2: SGHNT and YYREEE (reference sequence). CDR3 coding DNA: TGTGCCAGCAGTCCCGGGACTAGCGGGGGGGGCGATACGCAGTATTTT. This translates into CASSPGTSGGGDTQYF. Supplemented by reference TRBV5-4 and TRBJ2-3, the full variable domain reads ETGVTQSPTHLIKTRGQQVTLRCSSQSGHNTVSWYQQALGQGPQFIFQYYREEENGRGNFPPRFSGLQFPNYSSELNVNALELDDSALYLCASSPGTSGGGDTQYFGPGTRLTVL.

The V call is TRBV4-2, the J call TRBJ2-1; 7 bases are shared with TRBD2. CDR1 and CDR2 from the germline V gene are LGHNA and YNFKEQ. The V gene end was trimmed by 0 bases and the J gene end by 4 bases; junction bases not matched to a gene: 6. This CDR3 has 16 residues. CDR3 sequence: CASSQDAALAYNEQFF. CDR3 sequence (DNA): TGTGCCAGCAGCCAAGATGCTGCACTAGCGTACAATGAGCAGTTCTTC.

The chain employs TRBV10-3 and TRBJ1-5, with D tentatively TRBD1 (5 bases). The CDR3 runs to 14 residues. CDR1 is ENHRY and CDR2 is SYGVKD in the germline V gene. V was clipped by 5 bases and J by 1 base, with 9 bases between them. The CDR3 sequence: CAISPDRSNQPQHF. DNA of the CDR3: TGTGCCATCAGTCCTGACAGAAGCAATCAGCCCCAGCATTTT.